The source of this T cell receptor beta chain is a study of vaccination and CD4 T cells after COVID-19. Treatment of the sample: roughly 10-day PBMC culture with coronavirus spike peptide pools or control peptides (ViraFEST assay). CDR1 and CDR2 from the germline V gene are KGHSY and FQNENV. Deletions cut 7 bases from V and 7 bases from J, with 14 bases between. This CDR3 is 12 amino acids long. About this clonotype: Its antigen is still unknown.

Cultured CD4+ T cell DNA was sequenced using the Oncomine TCR Beta short-read assay. Cultures of CD4+ T cells served as the source for extracting genomic DNA. MiXCR, applied by TCRdb to the PCR reads, yields one record per CDR3 protein. Among around 20,000 distinct CDR3 sequences listed, approximately 49% were seen once. V gene TRBV16 combines with J gene TRBJ2-7; D is possibly TRBD1 (6 bases). The specimen was CD4+ T cells from blood, cultured in vitro. This receptor was taken from a human donor who had recovered from COVID-19. CDR3 sequence reads: CASNPTGREQYF. The CDR3 nucleotides are TGTGCCAGCAACCCGACAGGACGGGAGCAGTACTTC.